The 6 T cell receptor beta chains below all came from one sample that was sequenced in a study of response to subunit inactivated influenza vaccine. Using its own MiXCR run on the RT-PCR reads, TCRdb lists one record per CDR3 protein. This sample carries about 700,000 distinct CDR3 sequences, roughly 15% of them seen once, and the ten largest clones take about 7.4%. The sequences come from PBMCs from blood, collected 14 to 15 days before vaccination. The origin of the receptors is a man between 50 and 59 years old who received an inactivated influenza vaccine.

This clonotype was detected many times. This chain joins TRBV6-2 or TRBV6-3 and TRBJ2-5; no definite D call. Looked up from germline, CDR1 is MNHEY and CDR2 is SVGEGT. There are 12 residues in the CDR3. V lost 0 bases and J 7 bases, leaving 6 bases between the germline ends. CDR3 bases: TGTGCCAGCAGTTACTCGTCCGGGACCCAGTACTTC. Translating gives CASSYSSGTQYF.

The chain employs TRBV7-8 and TRBJ2-7; D remains unclear. Trimming stripped 0 bases from V and 2 bases from J, with 8 bases between. The CDR3 is 14 residues long. The germline V gene encodes CDR1 SGHVS and CDR2 FQNEAQ. The CDR3 spells CASSLAETTYEQYF. CDR3 nucleotides: TGTGCCAGCAGCTTAGCCGAGACCACCTACGAGCAGTACTTC.

There are many counts of this clonotype. The chain links TRBV7-8 to TRBJ2-7; 8 bases fit TRBD1. V dropped 5 bases and J dropped 4; count of bases not matched to a gene: 7. Germline CDR1 SGHVS, CDR2 FQNEAQ. The CDR3 spans 14 residues. CDR3 protein: CASSIGQGPYEQYF. The CDR3 nucleotides read TGTGCCAGCAGCATAGGACAGGGCCCTTACGAGCAGTACTTC. Supplemented by reference TRBV7-8 and TRBJ2-7, the full variable domain reads GAGVSQSPRYKVAKRGQDVALRCDPISGHVSLFWYQQALGQGPEFLTYFQNEAQLDKSGLPSDRFFAERPEGSVSTLKIQRTQQEDSAVYLCASSIGQGPYEQYFGPGTRLTVT.

The chain carries TRBV3-1 and TRBJ2-1; the match to TRBD1 covers 10 bases. This CDR3 has 15 amino acids. Losses at the gene ends were 5 bases for V and 2 bases for J; bases not matched to a gene: 3. Germline V CDR1 and CDR2: LGHDT, YNNKEL (reference sequence). The CDR3 DNA is TGTGCCAGCAGCAAGACAGGGGGCGCCTACAATGAGCAGTTCTTC. Translating gives CASSKTGGAYNEQFF.

The CDR3 DNA sequence: TGTGCCAGCAGCTTCCGGCAGGTTAACAATGAGCAGTTCTTC. Its translation is CASSFRQVNNEQFF. The V gene is TRBV7-2, the J gene TRBJ2-1; the D is unclear. Germline V gives CDR1 SGHTA, CDR2 FQGNSA. The V end lost 3 bases, the J end lost 5 bases, and 11 bases lay between the germline ends. The CDR3 spans 14 residues.

This clonotype was found a few times. The chain joins TRBV6-5 to TRBJ2-7, with 7 bases identical to TRBD1. The germline CDR1 and CDR2 sequences are MNHEY and SVGAGI. Losses at the gene ends were 4 bases for V and 2 bases for J; bases not matched to a gene: 8. The CDR3 spans 15 residues. The CDR3 sequence: CASSSSPGQPYEQYF. CDR3 nucleotides: TGTGCCAGCAGTTCTTCTCCGGGACAGCCCTACGAGCAGTACTTC.